This T cell receptor beta chain comes out of a study of T cells in Graves' hyperthyroidism and ophthalmopathy. Study-wide background: Any treatment followed the collection of peripheral blood at initial diagnosis. Findings and caveats of the study: Ophthalmopathy, as predicted by the model, came a median 6.5 months after the prediction.

The source material, RNA transcripts, was used to amplify TCR beta CDR3 regions. Using the HTBI primer set, a first-round RT-PCR was run on the TCR CDR3. MiXCR, applied by TCRdb to the multiplex PCR reads, yields one record per CDR3 protein. The sample holds a few hundred thousand distinct CDR3 sequences; nearly 15% are singletons and the top ten take about 33%. V lost 4 bases to trimming and J lost 10 bases; unmatched junction nucleotides: 9. The CDR3 runs to 14 residues. Germline V gene lookup returns CDR1 MDHEN and CDR2 SYDVKM. This clonotype was counted many times. The antigen is unknown. Patients aged 18 to 65 had newly diagnosed hyperthyroidism that had lasted under 2 months. Every diagnosis used clinical symptoms, serum thyroxine and TRAb, thyroid ultrasound and orbital computed tomography.

The TCR sequence derives from a woman aged 45-60 years with Graves' hyperthyroidism that later progressed to Graves' ophthalmopathy. Sequencing was carried out using blood. This rearrangement joins TRBV28 to TRBJ2-1; 8 nucleotides line up with TRBD2. This CDR3 is CASSSAGGLPEQFF. The CDR3 nucleotides are TGTGCCAGCAGTTCCGCGGGAGGACTTCCCGAGCAGTTCTTC.